This TCR beta chain came from a study of T cell repertoires in cytomegalovirus infection (dated by TCRdb to the late 2010s). About the study as a whole: Donor HLA type was relevant to the analysis, because carriage of CMV infection together with the matching HLA type was indicated by public TCR beta signatures. What the authors observed across the whole study: Cumulative frequency of public TCR beta family members discriminated carriers of CMV infection plus the relevant HLA type in this cohort and an independent roughly 340-donor cohort. In the ex vivo response, HLA-C-restricted CMV-specific TCR beta clonotypes were dominant, and in two of eight donors the single most frequent clonotype came from this HLA-C-restricted group.

These reads were obtained on an Illumina HiSeq 1500. Starting from the raw public reads, TCRdb applied fastp trimming at Q25, assembled clones with MiXCR and retained in-frame beta chains. Each CDR3 protein appears once, grouped with its most common genes and DNA. The sample table records approximately 250,000 distinct CDR3 sequences; 5% to 8.5% of these occur just once. More than 5.5% of the sample belongs to the ten largest clones. This clonotype was seen many times. Its specific antigen is unknown. No base quality values were provided; no much bigger clone lies one nucleotide off. Spanning cysteine to phenylalanine, the CDR3 consists of 15 amino acids. Kept here is only the CDR3 DNA, which spans 45 bases and is read in frame from base 1. V gives up 9 bases and J gives up 0 bases, and the segment between their germline ends measures 17 bases. Per the germline V gene, ENHRY is the CDR1 and SYGVKD is the CDR2.

Material: PBMCs. The clonotype was recovered from a human donor in good health (CMV status not recorded). Some clones in this sample may be carry-over from other donors' samples. The sequence links TRBV10-3 to TRBJ1-1; the D gene is perhaps TRBD1, from 5 matching bases. The CDR3 here reads CAINPGGSLNTEAFF. The nucleotides read TGTGCCATAAACCCCGGGGGGAGTCTGAACACTGAAGCTTTCTTT.